The 8 T cell receptor beta chains given below trace back to one sample, sequenced in a study of T-cell memory formation after mild COVID-19. MiXCR was run by TCRdb on the 5' RACE reads, yielding one entry per CDR3 protein. This table has about 340,000 distinct CDR3 sequences, 13% appearing once. Specimen: PBMCs or a T cell subset sorted from them (not recorded which). The receptor set was obtained from a man between 18 and 35 years old who had mild COVID-19 (a few samples of this study predate the infection). Cell type and time point are not known.

There are a few counts of this clonotype. This chain connects TRBV28 to TRBJ2-1; D not resolved. Trimming pared 7 bases from V and 4 bases from J, leaving 11 bases between. The CDR3 runs to 13 residues. CDR1 and CDR2 (germline): MDHEN, SYDVKM. This chain's CDR3 is CASTLDGYNEQFF. The CDR3, as DNA: TGTGCCAGCACCCTGGACGGGTACAATGAGCAGTTCTTC.

A few counts support this clonotype. V and J are TRBV4-1 and TRBJ2-3; D is undetermined. The CDR3 spans 14 residues. The V end was cut by 0 bases, the J end by 1 base, with 5 bases between. Per germline, CDR1 MGHRA and CDR2 YSYEKL. This chain's CDR3 is CASSQETGTDTQYF. Here the CDR3 DNA reads TGCGCCAGCAGCCAAGAAACGGGCACAGATACGCAGTATTTT.

The chain combines TRBV6-5 with TRBJ2-4; 10 positions agree with TRBD2. CDR3 length: 14 amino acids. V was clipped by 6 bases and J by 9 bases; unmatched bases: 8. Germline CDR1 is MNHEY and CDR2 is SVGAGI. DNA for the CDR3: TGTGCCAGCAGAGACAGCGGGGGGGCCGGCATTCAGTACTTC. This gives the protein CASRDSGGAGIQYF.

The chain carries TRBV20-1 and TRBJ1-4; no reliable D call. Germline loops: CDR1 DFQATT, CDR2 SNEGSKA (reference sequence). This CDR3 region has 14 residues. Between the trimmed V and J ends, which lost 1 base and 4 bases, there was a span of 10 bases. CDR3 DNA sequence: TGCAGTGCTAGAGCCGGGAATCTTAATGAAAAACTGTTTTTT. Residues: CSARAGNLNEKLFF.

V is TRBV10-3 and J is TRBJ2-1; 9 bases are a match to TRBD2. With 0 bases clipped from V and 8 bases from J, the junction kept 8 bases outside the gene matches. CDR3 length equals 16 residues. Germline loops: CDR1 ENHRY, CDR2 SYGVKD. Here the CDR3 DNA reads TGTGCCATCAGTGAGTCAGGGGTAGCGGGGGTGTATGAGCAGTTCTTC. Amino acids: CAISESGVAGVYEQFF.

This clonotype has a handful of counts. V gene TRBV3-1 combines with J gene TRBJ2-5; TRBD2 is a possible D gene (5 bases). Between the trimmed V and J ends, which lost 3 bases and 5 bases, there was a span of 13 bases. CDR3 size: 14 residues. Germline values: CDR1 LGHDT, CDR2 YNNKEL (reference sequence). CDR3 nucleotide sequence: TGTGCCAGCAGCCAGTACGGTAGCGAGGAGACCCAGTACTTC. Translated, it gives CASSQYGSEETQYF.

The chain combines TRBV28 with TRBJ2-5; D tentatively reads TRBD1 or TRBD2 (7 bases each). The CDR3 is 15 residues long. The germline CDR1 and CDR2 sequences are MDHEN and SYDVKM. V lost 6 bases and J 2 bases, leaving 16 bases between the germline ends. CDR3 sequence: CASSSGTASQETQYF. The CDR3 DNA reads as TGTGCCAGCAGCAGCGGGACAGCTTCTCAAGAGACCCAGTACTTC. Looking up the rest from reference TRBV28 and TRBJ2-5 gives the full variable domain: DVKVTQSSRYLVKRTGEKVFLECVQDMDHENMFWYRQDPGLGLRLIYFSYDVKMKEKGDIPEGYSVSREKKERFSLILESASTNQTSMYLCASSSGTASQETQYFGPGTRLLVL.

The chain combines TRBV29-1 with TRBJ2-3; D unclear. Trimming cost V 4 bases and J 4 bases, with 6 bases left between them. This CDR3 contains 11 residues. Germline loops: CDR1 SQVTM, CDR2 ANQGSEA. CDR3 region: CSVGLPDTQYF. Written as DNA, the CDR3 is TGCAGCGTTGGGCTTCCAGATACGCAGTATTTT.